The next 12 T cell receptor beta chains were all read from a single sample in a study of shared clonotypes between healthy human individuals. The method was immunoSEQ multiplex PCR; TCRdb's version includes in-frame clones alone and lacks a portion of them. Found here are over 2 million clones, about 95% of them singletons; the top ten hold 1.1%. The naive CD8 fraction comprised CD45RO-negative cells positively selected for CCR7 and excluded terminally differentiated effector memory CD45RA+ cells. Specimen: naive CD8+ T cells sorted from blood. Source of these receptors: a man in his late teens or twenties in good health.

CDR3 in DNA: TGTGCCAGCAGTACGCAGGGGGTTTCGAGCAATCAGCCCCAGCATTTT. It codes for CASSTQGVSSNQPQHF. The chain has TRBV28 and TRBJ1-5, with 7 nucleotides matching TRBD1. Germline CDR1 reads MDHEN; CDR2 reads SYDVKM. This CDR3 is 16 amino acids long. The trim removed 5 bases at V and 1 base at J, leaving 8 bases unmatched.

Regarding this clone: Other DNA variants within this sample encode the same CDR3. This CDR3 reads CASSVGDSSYEQYF. As DNA, the CDR3 is TGTGCCAGCAGCGTAGGGGACAGTTCCTACGAGCAGTACTTC. The gene calls are TRBV9 and TRBJ2-7, with TRBD1 identical over 7 bases. The J segment lost 1 base and the V segment lost 0 bases, leaving 1 base of the junction unmatched. This CDR3 is 14 amino acids long. Germline lookup yields CDR1 SGDLS and CDR2 YYNGEE. Drawing the rest from reference TRBV9 and TRBJ2-7, the complete variable domain is DSGVTQTPKHLITATGQRVTLRCSPRSGDLSVYWYQQSLDQGLQFLIQYYNGEERAKGNILERFSAQQFPDLHSELNLSSLELGDSALYFCASSVGDSSYEQYFGPGTRLTVT.

The chain has TRBV7-9 and TRBJ1-2; TRBD1 matches 10 bases. The CDR3 extends over 12 amino acids. V shed 3 bases and J 12 bases; nucleotides not matched to a gene: 4. Germline CDR1 reads SEHNR; CDR2 reads FQNEAQ (reference sequence). CDR3 in amino acids: CASSLGTGVDTF. CDR3 in DNA: TGTGCCAGCAGCTTGGGGACAGGGGTAGACACCTTC.

The rearrangement joins TRBV19 to TRBJ1-5; possibly TRBD1 for D (6 bases). V was clipped by 10 bases and J by 0 bases, with 13 bases between them. Germline loops: CDR1 LNHDA, CDR2 SQIVND (reference sequence). This CDR3 comprises 14 residues. In DNA form, the CDR3 reads TGTGCCACCGACCAGGGGTATAGCAATCAGCCCCAGCATTTT. Its translation: CATDQGYSNQPQHF. The full variable domain, with the rest looked up from reference TRBV19 and TRBJ1-5, is DGGITQSPKYLFRKEGQNVTLSCEQNLNHDAMYWYRQDPGQGLRLIYYSQIVNDFQKGDIAEGYSVSREKKESFPLTVTSAQKNPTAFYLCATDQGYSNQPQHFGDGTRLSIL.

V usage is TRBV10-3 and J usage is TRBJ2-5; D possibly corresponds to TRBD2 (6 bases). Germline lookup yields CDR1 ENHRY and CDR2 SYGVKD. Trimming shortened V by 5 bases and J by 2 bases, and 15 bases separated the two germline ends. CDR3 size: 15 residues. CDR3 residues: CAISNLVAEQETQYF. Written as DNA, the CDR3 is TGTGCCATCAGTAACCTCGTAGCGGAACAAGAGACCCAGTACTTC.

This clone has just a few counts. Additional DNA sequences in this sample encode the identical CDR3. The chain recombines TRBV30 with TRBJ2-2; D is unresolved. Germline loops: CDR1 GTSNPN, CDR2 SVGIG (reference sequence). This CDR3 comprises 12 residues. Trimming left V 0 bases short and J 6 bases short, with 5 bases between. CDR3 loop: CAWSVGPGELFF. Here the CDR3 DNA reads TGTGCCTGGAGTGTAGGGCCCGGGGAGCTGTTTTTT.

The chain uses TRBV19 and TRBJ2-1; a weak D match, TRBD2 (6 bases). The CDR3 totals 15 residues. V gave up 8 bases and J gave up 7 bases, with 21 bases separating them. CDR1 and CDR2 from the germline V gene are LNHDA and SQIVND (reference sequence). The CDR3 reads CASGGSEGLRNEQFF. CDR3 bases: TGTGCCAGTGGGGGATCGGAGGGGCTGCGGAATGAGCAGTTCTTC. Variable domain in full (rest from reference TRBV19 and TRBJ2-1): DGGITQSPKYLFRKEGQNVTLSCEQNLNHDAMYWYRQDPGQGLRLIYYSQIVNDFQKGDIAEGYSVSREKKESFPLTVTSAQKNPTAFYLCASGGSEGLRNEQFFGPGTRLTVL.

V gene TRBV19 combines with J gene TRBJ2-1; 8 bases line up with TRBD2. CDR3 size: 15 residues. V gave up 5 bases and J gave up 2 bases; unmatched junction bases: 5. The germline gives CDR1 LNHDA, CDR2 SQIVND (reference sequence). The chain's CDR3 is CASSRAGVAYNEQFF. For the CDR3, the DNA is TGTGCCAGTAGTCGAGCGGGGGTTGCCTACAATGAGCAGTTCTTC.

Turning to this clone: Sequence at one end of the junction differs from germline and may be a read error. The chain recombines TRBV7-7 with TRBJ2-1, with TRBD2 matching 12 bases. CDR1 and CDR2 (germline): SSHAT, FNYEAQ (reference sequence). The CDR3 runs 15 residues. CDR3 sequence (DNA): TGTGCTAGCAGCTTAGTACCTAGCGGGAGGGCTGAGCAGTTCTTC. It yields the protein CASSLVPSGRAEQFF.

The rearrangement uses TRBV9 and TRBJ1-4; D is ambiguous. V was pared by 0 bases and J by 0 bases, with 6 bases between. The CDR3 totals 15 residues. Germline-derived CDR1 and CDR2 are SGDLS and YYNGEE. As DNA, the CDR3 is TGTGCCAGCAGCGTAGGAGGCCCAACTAATGAAAAACTGTTTTTT. This translates into CASSVGGPTNEKLFF.

The J gene is TRBJ2-7, the V gene TRBV27, with 9 positions matching TRBD1. Germline CDR1 MNHEY, CDR2 SMNVEV (reference sequence). The CDR3 is 14 amino acids. Trimming removed 5 bases from V and 11 bases from J; junction bases left unmatched: 13. The CDR3 loop reads CASSIRGTGPSEYF. CDR3 coding DNA: TGTGCCAGCAGTATCCGGGGGACAGGGCCCAGCGAGTACTTC.

The chain recombines TRBV11-3 with TRBJ2-7, with 9 bases that match TRBD1. Trimming took 4 bases from V and 4 from J; bases not matched to a gene: 8. The germline V gene encodes CDR1 SGHNT and CDR2 YENEEA. This CDR3 has 15 residues. DNA for the CDR3: TGTGCCAGCAGCTCCCGGGACAGGGCGCCTTACGAGCAGTACTTC. It translates to CASSSRDRAPYEQYF. The full variable domain, its missing parts supplied by reference TRBV11-3 and TRBJ2-7, is EAGVVQSPRYKIIEKKQPVAFWCNPISGHNTLYWYLQNLGQGPELLIRYENEEAVDDSQLPKDRFSAERLKGVDSTLKIQPAELGDSAVYLCASSSRDRAPYEQYFGPGTRLTVT.